A selection of T cell receptor beta chains follows, all from one sample in a study of blood T cell repertoires in COVID-19. Profiled with immunoSEQ multiplex PCR; TCRdb holds only in-frame clones, not every one. The table has 270,000 or so clones, roughly 88% seen once. The source material was PBMCs or T cells enriched from blood (not recorded which). These TCRs come from a middle-aged woman with acute COVID-19. The CDR3 runs from the conserved cysteine through the conserved F or W.

13 | TRBV7-2 | CASSRGLDQPQHF
15 | TRBV2 | CASSAAAGDNQPQHF
13 | TRBV30 | CAWSDTGLATQYF
17 | TRBV2 | CASRTSRTRVRTDTQYF
14 | TRBV6-4 | CASSTRAYQETQYF
12 | TRBV7-9 | CASSGIEETQYF
14 | TRBV3-1/TRBV3-2 | CASSPRDRAYEQYF
14 | TRBV3-1/TRBV3-2 | CASSQGGVTGELFF
14 | TRBV24-1 | CATAIIYSSYGYTF
15 | TRBV5-5 | CASSLPGQGLYGYTF
14 | TRBV28 | CASTPGFSNQPQHF
20 | TRBV5-1 | CASSFTDRARGSSYNSPLHF
16 | TRBV18 | CASSPGLAGFGYEQYF
12 | TRBV29-1 | CSVQGANEKLFF
15 | TRBV28 | CASSLPPGGSDTQYF
16 | TRBV7-9 | CASSLTGGSGANVLTF
16 | TRBV5-4 | CASSSKDRGGTDTQYF
15 | TRBV19 | CASNVMRSSNQPQHF
17 | TRBV28 | CASRALRQGQVNQPQHF
18 | TRBV4-3 | CASSQDRDRDFGANVLTF
16 | TRBV7-7 | CASSPWTGAGANVLTF
16 | TRBV18 | CASSPRQGKSSYEQYF
14 | TRBV19 | CASSDRFSNEKLFF
16 | TRBV5-4 | CASSWTGGGSNEKLFF
16 | TRBV11-2 | CASSSTAGLGTGELFF
14 | TRBV7-2 | CASSLGGGVSGYTF
14 | TRBV5-8 | CASSLAGLYNEQFF
13 | TRBV18 | CASSQGPNQPQHF
14 | TRBV15 | CATSREGGGYEQYF
16 | TRBV5-4 | CASSSTGTGSAGELFF
13 | TRBV6-5 | CASSSGERDTQYF
14 | TRBV27 | CASRPTAGGEKLFF
16 | TRBV2 | CASSHGQGGPTYEQYF
23 | TRBV20-1 | CSASPGLGGIAADARVGTDTQYF
15 | TRBV6-1 | CASRRPGQGEETQYF
15 | TRBV9 | CASSLRTVLTGELFF
13 | TRBV5-4 | CASSFHQGFEQYF
15 | TRBV3-1/TRBV3-2 | CASSRGQKTNYGYTF
14 | TRBV18 | CASSPGTGDYGYTF
13 | TRBV27 | CASSFRGSYEQYF
14 | TRBV11-3 | CASSQSSGSDEQYF
15 | TRBV18 | CASSPPNPRGSEQYF
13 | TRBV12-3/TRBV12-4 | CASSVAIDNEQFF
14 | TRBV6-6 | CASISSGFNQPQHF
14 | TRBV27 | CASRAGSGGTEAFF
15 | TRBV2 | CASRGLAGEQETQYF
14 | TRBV5-5 | CASSSPDRGREQYF
14 | TRBV4-1 | CASSQGGGYNEQFF
13 | TRBV5-4 | CASSQGQYNEQFF
15 | TRBV11-2 | CASSFFSLSTDTQYF
12 | TRBV2 | CASRYNTGELFF
15 | TRBV19 | CASSTDRGGNQPQHF
15 | TRBV30 | CAWSRVIWDTGELFF